This is a list of T cell receptor beta chains from one sample in a study of blood T cell repertoires in COVID-19. TCRdb keeps only in-frame clones here, not all; method: immunoSEQ multiplex PCR. The sample holds roughly 310,000 clones, 70% to 90% seen once. Material for sequencing was peripheral blood. Source of these receptors: a woman aged 50 to 60 with active or convalescent COVID-19. Each CDR3 is given with its conserved first and last residue. Fields, in order: V gene, CDR3 length, clone size, J gene, CDR3 protein. The listing skips clone size in some rows; elsewhere it reads once, few, many or a size class.

V: TRBV6-5
length: 12
size: once
J: TRBJ2-5
CDR3: CASSPRGGTQYF

V: TRBV30
length: 12
size: few
J: TRBJ2-7
CDR3: CAWSHSLYEQYF

V: TRBV4-3
length: 13
size: .
J: TRBJ1-1
CDR3: CASSQDNREEAFF

V: TRBV24-1
length: 15
size: once
J: TRBJ2-2
CDR3: CATSDPASGTGELFF

V: TRBV6-1
length: 18
size: .
J: TRBJ1-2
CDR3: CASSDDREWTLNNYGYTF

V: TRBV7-2
length: 16
size: .
J: TRBJ1-1
CDR3: CASSFRGHGGEAEAFF

V: TRBV5-5
length: 17
size: once
J: TRBJ1-5
CDR3: CASSLSFTGTGNQPQHF

V: TRBV28
length: 16
size: .
J: TRBJ1-1
CDR3: CASSPPLTGANTEAFF

V: TRBV3-1/TRBV3-2
length: 13
size: .
J: TRBJ1-2
CDR3: CASSPLEFYGYTF

V: TRBV7-3
length: 13
size: once
J: TRBJ2-2
CDR3: CASSSSTAGELFF

V: TRBV28
length: 14
size: .
J: TRBJ2-3
CDR3: CASSLRGGGHTQYF

V: TRBV25-1
length: 15
size: .
J: TRBJ2-2
CDR3: CASIPGGPTSGELFF

V: TRBV28
length: 15
size: once
J: TRBJ1-1
CDR3: CASSLRGTENTEAFF

V: TRBV5-1
length: 16
size: once
J: TRBJ2-1
CDR3: CASSSPDTSRADEQFF

V: TRBV15
length: 14
size: .
J: TRBJ1-2
CDR3: CATSRDLGDYGYTF

V: TRBV30
length: 17
size: .
J: TRBJ2-1
CDR3: CAWSPGGRPTSYNEQFF

V: TRBV7-3
length: 16
size: .
J: TRBJ2-2
CDR3: CASSSLAGSNTGELFF

V: TRBV2
length: 12
size: few
J: TRBJ2-7
CDR3: CASTGLGYEQYF

V: TRBV11-2
length: 19
size: .
J: TRBJ2-3
CDR3: CASSDPTASSGSREDTQYF

V: TRBV7-2
length: 14
size: .
J: TRBJ1-2
CDR3: CASSPDRISYGYTF

V: TRBV29-1
length: 14
size: .
J: TRBJ2-3
CDR3: CSVRDRGYTDTQYF

V: TRBV27
length: 13
size: .
J: TRBJ1-2
CDR3: CASRDEANYGYTF

V: TRBV7-2
length: 12
size: .
J: TRBJ1-5
CDR3: CASSFINQPQHF

V: TRBV14
length: 15
size: .
J: TRBJ1-2
CDR3: CASSQTGTPHYGYTF

V: TRBV5-1
length: 13
size: .
J: TRBJ2-5
CDR3: CASSRGTEETQYF

V: TRBV3-1/TRBV3-2
length: 19
size: .
J: TRBJ1-2
CDR3: CASSQDPAPNDRANYGYTF

V: TRBV29-1
length: 15
size: .
J: TRBJ2-1
CDR3: CSVRSGRAAGGEQFF

V: TRBV6-6
length: 13
size: .
J: TRBJ2-7
CDR3: CASNEQGTYEQYF

V: TRBV15
length: 15
size: .
J: TRBJ1-2
CDR3: CATSRDRGANYGYTF

V: TRBV12-5
length: 14
size: .
J: TRBJ2-7
CDR3: CASGSPQGTYEQYF

V: TRBV29-1
length: 13
size: .
J: TRBJ1-2
CDR3: CSVAQGGGYGYTF

V: TRBV30
length: 12
size: .
J: TRBJ1-2
CDR3: CAWRNPDSGYTF

V: TRBV27
length: 15
size: .
J: TRBJ2-7
CDR3: CASSFRQGKVYEQYF